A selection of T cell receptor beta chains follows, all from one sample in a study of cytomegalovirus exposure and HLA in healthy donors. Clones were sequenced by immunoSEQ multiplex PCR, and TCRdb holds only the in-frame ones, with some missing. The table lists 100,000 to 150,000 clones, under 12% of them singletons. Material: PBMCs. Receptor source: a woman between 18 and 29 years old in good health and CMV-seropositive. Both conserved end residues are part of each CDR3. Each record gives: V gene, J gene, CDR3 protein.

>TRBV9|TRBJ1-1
CASSARTGGEAEAFF
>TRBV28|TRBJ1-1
CANQPLGTGATEAFF
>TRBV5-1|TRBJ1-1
CASSLEFASKEAFF
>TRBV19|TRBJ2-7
CASSIYPGYEQYF
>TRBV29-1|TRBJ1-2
CSFWGTEYGYTF
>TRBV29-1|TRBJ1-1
CSASDSEAFF
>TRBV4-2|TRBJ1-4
CASSQSSVATNEKLFF
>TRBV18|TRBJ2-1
CASSPFDRGYEQFF
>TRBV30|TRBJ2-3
CAWGTGGADTQYF
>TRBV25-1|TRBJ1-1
CASSEYYQVNTEAFF
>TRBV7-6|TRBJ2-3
CASRERGSRDTQYF